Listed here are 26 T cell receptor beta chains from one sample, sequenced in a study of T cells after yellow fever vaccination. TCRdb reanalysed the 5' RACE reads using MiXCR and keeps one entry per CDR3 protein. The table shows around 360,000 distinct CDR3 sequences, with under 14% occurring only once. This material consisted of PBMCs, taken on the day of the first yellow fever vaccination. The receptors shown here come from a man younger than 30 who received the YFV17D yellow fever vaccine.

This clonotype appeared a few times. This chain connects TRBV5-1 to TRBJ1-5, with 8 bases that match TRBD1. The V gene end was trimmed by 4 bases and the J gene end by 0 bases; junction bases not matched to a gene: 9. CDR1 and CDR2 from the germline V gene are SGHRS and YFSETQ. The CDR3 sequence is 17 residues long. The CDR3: CASSLGTGGYSNQPQHF. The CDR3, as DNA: TGCGCCAGCAGCCTCGGGACAGGCGGGTATAGCAATCAGCCCCAGCATTTT.

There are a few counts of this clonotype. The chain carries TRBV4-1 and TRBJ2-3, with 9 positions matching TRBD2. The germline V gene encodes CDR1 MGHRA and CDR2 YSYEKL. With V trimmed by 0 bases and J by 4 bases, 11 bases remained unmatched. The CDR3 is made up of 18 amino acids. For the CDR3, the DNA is TGCGCCAGCAGCCAAGAGAGGGGCGGGGGGGCCGTCGCAGATACGCAGTATTTT. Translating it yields CASSQERGGGAVADTQYF.

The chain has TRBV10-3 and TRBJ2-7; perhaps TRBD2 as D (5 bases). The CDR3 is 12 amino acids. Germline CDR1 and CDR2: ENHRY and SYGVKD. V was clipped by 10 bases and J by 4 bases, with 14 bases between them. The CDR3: CATGYGEYEQYV. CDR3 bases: TGTGCCACCGGCTACGGGGAATACGAGCAGTACGTC.

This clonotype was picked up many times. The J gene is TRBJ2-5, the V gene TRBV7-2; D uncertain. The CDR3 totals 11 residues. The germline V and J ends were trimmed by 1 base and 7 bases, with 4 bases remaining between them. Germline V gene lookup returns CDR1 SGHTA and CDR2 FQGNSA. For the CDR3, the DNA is TGTGCCAGCAGCTTAGAAGCGACCCAGTACTTC. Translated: CASSLEATQYF.

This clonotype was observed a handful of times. The CDR3 sequence: CASSLGQSEQFF. DNA of the CDR3: TGTGCCAGCAGCTTGGGCCAGAGCGAGCAGTTCTTC. J is TRBJ2-1 and V is TRBV5-4; no clear D. V was pared by 0 bases and J by 10 bases, with 8 bases between. Germline-derived CDR1 and CDR2 are SGHNT and YYREEE (reference sequence). The CDR3 is 12 residues long. Drawing the rest from reference TRBV5-4 and TRBJ2-1, the complete variable domain is ETGVTQSPTHLIKTRGQQVTLRCSSQSGHNTVSWYQQALGQGPQFIFQYYREEENGRGNFPPRFSGLQFPNYSSELNVNALELDDSALYLCASSLGQSEQFFGPGTRLTVL.

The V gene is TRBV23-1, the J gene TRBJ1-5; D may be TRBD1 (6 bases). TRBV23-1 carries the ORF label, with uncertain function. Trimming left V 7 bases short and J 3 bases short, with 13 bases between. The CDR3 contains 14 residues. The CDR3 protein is CASTLGGANQPQHF. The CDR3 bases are TGCGCCAGCACCTTGGGGGGGGCCAATCAGCCCCAGCATTTT.

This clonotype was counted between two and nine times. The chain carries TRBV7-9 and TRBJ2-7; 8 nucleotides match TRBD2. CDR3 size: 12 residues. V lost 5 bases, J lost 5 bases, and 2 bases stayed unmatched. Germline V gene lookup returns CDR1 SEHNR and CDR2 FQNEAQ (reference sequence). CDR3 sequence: CASSHGGDEQYF. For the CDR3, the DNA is TGTGCCAGCAGCCACGGGGGGGACGAGCAGTACTTC.

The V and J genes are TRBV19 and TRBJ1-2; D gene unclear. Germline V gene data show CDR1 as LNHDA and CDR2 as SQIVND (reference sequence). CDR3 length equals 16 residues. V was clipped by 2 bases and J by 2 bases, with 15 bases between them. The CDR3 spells CASSIFGWAQNYGYTF. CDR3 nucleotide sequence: TGTGCCAGTAGTATATTCGGGTGGGCACAAAACTATGGCTACACCTTC.

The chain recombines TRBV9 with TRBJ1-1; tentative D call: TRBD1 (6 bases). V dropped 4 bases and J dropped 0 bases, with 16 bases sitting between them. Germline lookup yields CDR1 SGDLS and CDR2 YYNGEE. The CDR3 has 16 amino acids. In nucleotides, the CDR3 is TGTGCCAGCAGCTCCACCCGGGGGGGGCTGAACACTGAAGCTTTCTTT. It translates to CASSSTRGGLNTEAFF. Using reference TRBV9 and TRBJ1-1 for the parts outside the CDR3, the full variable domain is DSGVTQTPKHLITATGQRVTLRCSPRSGDLSVYWYQQSLDQGLQFLIQYYNGEERAKGNILERFSAQQFPDLHSELNLSSLELGDSALYFCASSSTRGGLNTEAFFGQGTRLTVV.

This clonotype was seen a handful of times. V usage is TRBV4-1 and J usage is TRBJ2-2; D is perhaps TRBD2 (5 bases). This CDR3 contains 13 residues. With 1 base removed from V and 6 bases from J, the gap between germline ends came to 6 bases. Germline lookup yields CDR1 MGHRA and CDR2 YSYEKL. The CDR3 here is CASSQVGAGELFF. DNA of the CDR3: TGCGCCAGCAGCCAAGTCGGGGCCGGGGAGCTGTTTTTT.

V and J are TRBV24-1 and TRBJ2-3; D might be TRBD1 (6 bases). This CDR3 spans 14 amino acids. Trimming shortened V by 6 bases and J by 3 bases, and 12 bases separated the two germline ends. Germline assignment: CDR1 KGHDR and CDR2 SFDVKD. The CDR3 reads CATSLNRVTDTQYF. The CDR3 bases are TGTGCCACCAGTTTAAACAGGGTAACAGATACGCAGTATTTT.

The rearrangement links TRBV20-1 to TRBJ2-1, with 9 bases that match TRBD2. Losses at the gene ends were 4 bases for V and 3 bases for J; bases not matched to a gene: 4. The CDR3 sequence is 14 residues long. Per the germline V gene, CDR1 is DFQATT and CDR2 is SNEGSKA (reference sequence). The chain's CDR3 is CSATRLAVYNEQFF. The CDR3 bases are TGCAGTGCTACCCGACTAGCGGTCTACAATGAGCAGTTCTTC.

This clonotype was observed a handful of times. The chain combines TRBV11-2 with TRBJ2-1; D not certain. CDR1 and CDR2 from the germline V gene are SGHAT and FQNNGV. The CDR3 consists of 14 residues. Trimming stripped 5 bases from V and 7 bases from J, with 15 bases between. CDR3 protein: CASSHQGLGNEQFF. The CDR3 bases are TGTGCCAGCAGCCACCAAGGGTTGGGTAATGAGCAGTTCTTC.

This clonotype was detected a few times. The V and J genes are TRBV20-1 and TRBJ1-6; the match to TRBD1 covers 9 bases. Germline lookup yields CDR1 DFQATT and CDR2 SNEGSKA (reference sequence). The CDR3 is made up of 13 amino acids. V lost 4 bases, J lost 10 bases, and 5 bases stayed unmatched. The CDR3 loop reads CSATGQGRSPLHF. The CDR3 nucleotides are TGCAGTGCTACGGGACAGGGACGGTCACCCCTCCACTTT.

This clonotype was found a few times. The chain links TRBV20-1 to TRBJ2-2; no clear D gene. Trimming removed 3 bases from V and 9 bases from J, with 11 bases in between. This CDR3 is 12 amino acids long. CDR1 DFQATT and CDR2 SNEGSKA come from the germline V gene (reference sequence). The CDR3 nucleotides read TGCAGTGCTAGCTTACGGGCCAGGGAGCTGTTTTTT. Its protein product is CSASLRARELFF.

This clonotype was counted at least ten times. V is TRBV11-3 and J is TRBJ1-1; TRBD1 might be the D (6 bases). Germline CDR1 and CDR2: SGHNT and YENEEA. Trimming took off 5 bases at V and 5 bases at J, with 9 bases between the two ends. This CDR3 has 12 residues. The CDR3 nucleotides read TGTGCCAGCAGCCCGGGGGCTACTGAAGCTTTCTTT. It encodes CASSPGATEAFF.

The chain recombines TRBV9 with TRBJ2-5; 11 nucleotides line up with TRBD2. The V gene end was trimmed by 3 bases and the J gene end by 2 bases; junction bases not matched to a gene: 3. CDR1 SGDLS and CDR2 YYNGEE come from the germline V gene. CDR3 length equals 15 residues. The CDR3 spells CASSARLAGQETQYF. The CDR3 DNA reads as TGTGCCAGCAGCGCCCGACTAGCGGGACAAGAGACCCAGTACTTC.

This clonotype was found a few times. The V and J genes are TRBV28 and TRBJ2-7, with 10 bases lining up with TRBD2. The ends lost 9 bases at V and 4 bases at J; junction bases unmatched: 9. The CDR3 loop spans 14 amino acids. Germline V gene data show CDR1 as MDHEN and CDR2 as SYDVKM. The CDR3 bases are TGTGCCAGAGAAGCGGGGGGGTGGGAGTACGAGCAGTACGTC. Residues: CAREAGGWEYEQYV.

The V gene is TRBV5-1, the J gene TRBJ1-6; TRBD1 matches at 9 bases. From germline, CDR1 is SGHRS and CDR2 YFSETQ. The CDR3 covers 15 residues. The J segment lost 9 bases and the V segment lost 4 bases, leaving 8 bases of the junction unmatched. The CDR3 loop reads CASSPGDRVGSPLHF. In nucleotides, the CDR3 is TGCGCCAGCAGCCCTGGGGACAGGGTGGGTTCACCCCTCCACTTT.

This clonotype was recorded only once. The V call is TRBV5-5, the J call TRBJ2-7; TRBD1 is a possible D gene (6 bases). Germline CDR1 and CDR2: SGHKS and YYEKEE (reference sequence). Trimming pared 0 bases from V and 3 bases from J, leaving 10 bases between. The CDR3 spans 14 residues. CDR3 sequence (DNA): TGTGCCAGCAGCTTGGCGCTAGGGGGCTACGAGCAGTACGTC. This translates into CASSLALGGYEQYV.

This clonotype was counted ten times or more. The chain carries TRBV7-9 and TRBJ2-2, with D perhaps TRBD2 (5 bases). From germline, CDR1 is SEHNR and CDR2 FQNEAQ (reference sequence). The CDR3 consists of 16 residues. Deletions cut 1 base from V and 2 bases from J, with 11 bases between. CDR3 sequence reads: CASSLVLGSNTGELFF. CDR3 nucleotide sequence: TGTGCCAGCAGCTTAGTGCTTGGGAGTAACACCGGGGAGCTGTTTTTT.

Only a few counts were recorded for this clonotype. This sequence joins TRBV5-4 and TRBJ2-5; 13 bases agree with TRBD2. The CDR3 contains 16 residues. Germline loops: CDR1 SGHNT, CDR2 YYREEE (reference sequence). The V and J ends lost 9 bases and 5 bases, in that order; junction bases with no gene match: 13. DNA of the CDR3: TGTGCCACCCTAGACAGGACTAGCGGGGGTTGGGAGACCCAGTACTTC. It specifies CATLDRTSGGWETQYF.

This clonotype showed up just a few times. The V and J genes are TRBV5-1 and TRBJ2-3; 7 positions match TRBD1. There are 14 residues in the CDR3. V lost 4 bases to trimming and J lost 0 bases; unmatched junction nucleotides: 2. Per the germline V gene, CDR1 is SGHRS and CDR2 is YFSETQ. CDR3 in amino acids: CASSEGASTDTQYF. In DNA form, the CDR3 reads TGCGCCAGCAGCGAGGGGGCTAGCACAGATACGCAGTATTTT.

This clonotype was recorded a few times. Written as DNA, the CDR3 is TGTGCCAGCAGTTTATCCACTCTCTTGAATGAGCAGTTCTTC. Translating gives CASSLSTLLNEQFF. V is TRBV12-3 or TRBV12-4 and J is TRBJ2-1; D is unresolved. Trimming shortened V by 2 bases and J by 7 bases, and 12 bases separated the two germline ends. This CDR3 has 14 amino acids.

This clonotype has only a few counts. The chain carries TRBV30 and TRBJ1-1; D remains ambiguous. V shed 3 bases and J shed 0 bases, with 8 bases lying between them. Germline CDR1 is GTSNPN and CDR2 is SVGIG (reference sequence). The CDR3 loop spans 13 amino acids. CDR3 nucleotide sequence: TGTGCCTGGAGCCCCCCAATGAACACTGAAGCTTTCTTT. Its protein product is CAWSPPMNTEAFF.

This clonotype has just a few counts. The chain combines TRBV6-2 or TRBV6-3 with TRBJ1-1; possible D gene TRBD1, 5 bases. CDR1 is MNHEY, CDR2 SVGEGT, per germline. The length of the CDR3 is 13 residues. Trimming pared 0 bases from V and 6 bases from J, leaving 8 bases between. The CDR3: CASSYSIRAEAFF. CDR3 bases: TGTGCCAGCAGTTACTCGATCAGGGCTGAAGCTTTCTTT.